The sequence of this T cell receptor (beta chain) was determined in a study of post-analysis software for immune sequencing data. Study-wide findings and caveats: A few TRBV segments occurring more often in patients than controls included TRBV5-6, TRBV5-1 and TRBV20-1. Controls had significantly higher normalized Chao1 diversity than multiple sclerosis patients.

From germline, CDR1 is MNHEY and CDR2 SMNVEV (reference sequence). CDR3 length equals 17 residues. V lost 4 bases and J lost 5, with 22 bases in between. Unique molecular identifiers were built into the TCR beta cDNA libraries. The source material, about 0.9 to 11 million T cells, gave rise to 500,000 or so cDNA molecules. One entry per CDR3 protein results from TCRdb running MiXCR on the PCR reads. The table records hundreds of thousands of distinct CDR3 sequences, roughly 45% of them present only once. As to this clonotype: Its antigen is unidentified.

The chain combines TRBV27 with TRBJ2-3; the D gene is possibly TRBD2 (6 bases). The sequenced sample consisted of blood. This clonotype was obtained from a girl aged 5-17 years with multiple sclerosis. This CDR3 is CASSSQTRSPDVDTQYF. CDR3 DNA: TGTGCCAGCAGTTCCCAGACTAGGTCCCCAGATGTAGATACGCAGTATTTT.